This TCR beta chain was observed in a study of shared clonotypes between healthy human individuals. Study in general: In total, the donors were a couple of women and three men aged 18 to 49.

CD45RO-negative CD8 cells positively selected for CCR7 made up the naive population, which excluded terminally differentiated effector memory CD45RA+ cells. Trimming left V 4 bases short and J 3 bases short, with 7 bases between. Looked up from germline, CDR1 is MNHEY and CDR2 is SMNVEV (reference sequence). The CDR3 loop spans 12 amino acids. Source study methods: Sequence data from immunoSEQ were junction-only and lacked quality scores; consequently, filtering differed. Here immunoSEQ multiplex PCR was the method, and the copy in TCRdb shows in-frame clones only, minus some. D and trimming were read from the DNA, whereas the V and J calls and clone size are those reported in that table. This sample carries about 2 million clones, 85% to 95% of them seen once, and the ten largest clones take approximately 1.2%. Details on this clone: Other DNA sequences in this sample translate to the same CDR3.

The clonotype comes from a man aged 18 to 30 in good health. Sequencing was done on a sample of naive CD8+ T cells sorted from blood. V gene TRBV27 combines with J gene TRBJ2-7; D is ambiguous. CDR3 DNA sequence: TGTGCCAGCAGTTCCTCGGGCTACGAGCAGTACTTC. Its translation is CASSSSGYEQYF.